Listed here are 21 T cell receptor beta chains from one sample, sequenced in a study of T cells in Graves' hyperthyroidism and ophthalmopathy. RNA transcripts served as the template for amplifying TCR beta CDR3 regions. Initially, a first-round RT-PCR of the TCR CDR3 employed the HTBI primer set. TCRdb called the multiplex PCR reads again in MiXCR, with one record for every CDR3 protein. Of under 800,000 distinct CDR3 sequences detected, around 15% appear once; the ten largest clones hold about 10%. Sequenced sample: blood. These receptors came from a woman aged 18 to 35 with Graves' hyperthyroidism.

This clonotype was seen many times. The genes are TRBV3-1 and TRBJ2-3, with unresolved D. Germline V gene data show CDR1 as LGHDT and CDR2 as YNNKEL (reference sequence). The CDR3 is made up of 12 amino acids. V shed 3 bases and J shed 2 bases, with 3 bases lying between them. CDR3 DNA: TGTGCCAGCAGCCACCCCACAGATACGCAGTATTTT. As protein: CASSHPTDTQYF.

This clonotype was counted between two and nine times. An end of the junction differs from the germline gene, which may be a read error. The chain combines TRBV6-2 or TRBV6-3 with TRBJ1-1; 10 positions match TRBD1. The CDR3 is 14 residues long. Germline V CDR1 and CDR2: MNHEY, SVGEGT. The CDR3 DNA follows: TGTGTCAGCAGTTACGGACAGGGGGTCCCTGAAGCTTTCTTT. Its protein product is CVSSYGQGVPEAFF.

This clonotype has a handful of counts. This chain uses TRBV10-2 with TRBJ2-7, with 11 bases aligning to TRBD2. The length of the CDR3 is 16 residues. The germline CDR1 and CDR2 sequences are WSHSY and SAAADI. V shed 9 bases, J shed 4 bases, and the junction held 14 bases outside the gene matches. The CDR3 nucleotides read TGCGCCAGTGGGACTAGCGGTGGATTGGGGGATTACGAGCAGTACTTC. Protein product: CASGTSGGLGDYEQYF.

This clonotype was counted only a few times. J is TRBJ2-4 and V is TRBV18; 14 bases agree with TRBD2. Trimming removed 6 bases from V and 9 bases from J; junction bases left unmatched: 10. The CDR3 spans 16 residues. Germline CDR1 reads KGHSH; CDR2 reads LQKENI. The CDR3 sequence is CASSSGLAGVLSIQYF. The CDR3 DNA follows: TGTGCCAGCTCTTCGGGACTAGCGGGAGTTTTATCCATTCAGTACTTC.

Written as DNA, the CDR3 is TGCAGTGCTAGGGAAATTGTTTTGGAGCAGTACTTC. It translates to CSAREIVLEQYF. V usage is TRBV20-1 and J usage is TRBJ2-7, with D uncertain. This CDR3 has 12 residues. With 3 bases removed from V and 7 bases from J, the gap between germline ends came to 13 bases. Looked up from germline, CDR1 is DFQATT and CDR2 is SNEGSKA (reference sequence).

The count of this clonotype is one. V usage is TRBV7-3 and J usage is TRBJ1-5; D call uncertain. Looked up from germline, CDR1 is SGHTA and CDR2 is FQGTGA. V was clipped by 5 bases and J by 4 bases, with 15 bases between them. This CDR3 is built from 15 residues. The CDR3: CASSLGSRRNQPQHF. The CDR3 nucleotides read TGTGCCAGCAGCCTGGGGTCCCGTAGGAATCAGCCCCAGCATTTT. Looking up the rest from reference TRBV7-3 and TRBJ1-5 gives the full variable domain: GAGVSQTPSNKVTEKGKYVELRCDPISGHTALYWYRQSLGQGPEFLIYFQGTGAADDSGLPNDRFFAVRPEGSVSTLKIQRTERGDSAVYLCASSLGSRRNQPQHFGDGTRLSIL.

As regards this clonotype: One end of the junction is discordant with germline, which a read error may explain. The chain carries TRBV6-2 or TRBV6-3 and TRBJ2-5; D remains unclear. This CDR3 spans 13 amino acids. Germline lookup yields CDR1 MNHEY and CDR2 SVGEGT. Written as DNA, the CDR3 is TGTGCCAGCAGTGACTCGAATGGGGAGACCCAGTACTTC. Its translation is CASSDSNGETQYF.

This clonotype has at least ten counts. The chain recombines TRBV20-1 with TRBJ2-5; 7 nucleotides agree with TRBD2. CDR1 and CDR2 from the germline V gene are DFQATT and SNEGSKA (reference sequence). V trimming: 4 bases; J trimming: 5 bases; junction bases outside the gene matches: 16. This CDR3 is 16 amino acids long. This CDR3 is CSATRISGPLWETQYF. As DNA, the CDR3 is TGCAGTGCTACGAGGATTAGCGGGCCCCTATGGGAGACCCAGTACTTC.

This clonotype was observed many times. This chain links TRBV7-9 with TRBJ2-5; D is ambiguous. The CDR3 is 13 amino acids. V was pared by 1 base and J by 5 bases, with 8 bases between. Germline values: CDR1 SEHNR, CDR2 FQNEAQ (reference sequence). The CDR3 sequence: CASSLVVSETQYF. The CDR3 nucleotides read TGTGCCAGCAGCTTAGTCGTTTCCGAGACCCAGTACTTC.

This chain links TRBV7-3 with TRBJ2-1, with 12 bases matching TRBD2. V lost 5 bases, J lost 8 bases, and 10 bases stayed unmatched. Germline V lookup: CDR1 SGHTA, CDR2 FQGTGA. This CDR3 has 16 residues. The DNA of the CDR3 is TGTGCCAGCAGCCCCCTAGCGGGAGGGCGGACGTATGAGCAGTTCTTC. Translated, it gives CASSPLAGGRTYEQFF.

This clonotype was observed at least ten times. The chain links TRBV20-1 to TRBJ2-1, with 8 positions matching TRBD1. This CDR3 contains 13 residues. Losses at the gene ends were 0 bases for V and 8 bases for J; bases not matched to a gene: 3. Germline lookup yields CDR1 DFQATT and CDR2 SNEGSKA (reference sequence). For the CDR3, the DNA is TGCAGTGCTAGAGAGGACAGGGATCATGAGCAGTTCTTC. Amino acids: CSAREDRDHEQFF.

This clonotype was recorded only once. The rearrangement joins TRBV27 to TRBJ1-5, with 7 positions matching TRBD1. The length of the CDR3 is 15 residues. Trimming removed 6 bases from V and 6 bases from J; junction bases left unmatched: 11. Germline lookup yields CDR1 MNHEY and CDR2 SMNVEV (reference sequence). CDR3 nucleotide sequence: TGTGCCAGCAGCTCGAGACAGGGCCGGAGTCAGCCCCAGCATTTT. It codes for CASSSRQGRSQPQHF.

The rearrangement uses TRBV15 and TRBJ1-3; D perhaps matches TRBD1 (6 bases). V was pared by 3 bases and J by 4 bases, with 10 bases between. The germline V gene has CDR1 LNHNV and CDR2 YYDKDF (reference sequence). There are 14 residues in the CDR3. The CDR3, as DNA: TGTGCCACCAGCAGGCAGGGGAACGGAAACACCATATATTTT. This gives the protein CATSRQGNGNTIYF. The entire variable domain, with the rest obtained from reference TRBV15 and TRBJ1-3, is as follows: DAMVIQNPRYQVTQFGKPVTLSCSQTLNHNVMYWYQQKSSQAPKLLFHYYDKDFNNEADTPDNFQSRRPNTSFCFLDIRSPGLGDTAMYLCATSRQGNGNTIYFGEGSWLTVV.

This clonotype came up many times. This rearrangement joins TRBV27 to TRBJ1-1; possibly TRBD1 for D (6 bases). The V end lost 8 bases, the J end lost 3 bases, and 16 bases lay between the germline ends. CDR3 length: 14 residues. The germline V gene encodes CDR1 MNHEY and CDR2 SMNVEV (reference sequence). The CDR3 spells CASFKTGADTEAFF. CDR3 in DNA: TGTGCCAGCTTTAAAACGGGGGCGGACACTGAAGCTTTCTTT.

This clonotype was picked up a small number of times. The chain uses TRBV28 and TRBJ2-1, with D uncertain. The CDR3 is 13 residues long. Germline CDR1 and CDR2: MDHEN and SYDVKM. The V end lost 6 bases, the J end lost 9 bases, and 15 bases lay between the germline ends. The CDR3 nucleotides read TGTGCCAGCAGAGACGTGAATATGGGTGAGCAGTTCTTC. The encoded protein is CASRDVNMGEQFF.

This clonotype came up many times. DNA of the CDR3: TGTGCCAGCCAGAACAGTCCCCACAATGAGCAGTTCTTC. Protein: CASQNSPHNEQFF. The chain joins TRBV13 to TRBJ2-1; D not resolved. The CDR3 has 13 residues. Looked up from germline, CDR1 is PRHDT and CDR2 is FYEKMQ (reference sequence). With 8 bases removed from V and 5 bases from J, the gap between germline ends came to 13 bases. Variable domain in full (rest from reference TRBV13 and TRBJ2-1): AAGVIQSPRHLIKEKRETATLKCYPIPRHDTVYWYQQGPGQDPQFLISFYEKMQSDKGSIPDRFSAQQFSDYHSELNMSSLELGDSALYFCASQNSPHNEQFFGPGTRLTVL.

The chain is built from TRBV13 and TRBJ1-1; 10 positions agree with TRBD1. Germline CDR1 and CDR2: PRHDT and FYEKMQ (reference sequence). Unmatched junction bases numbered 13, after V lost 5 bases and J lost 10 bases. This CDR3 region has 15 residues. DNA of the CDR3: TGTGCCAGCAGCCCAGTTCGACAGGGGGCGGTGGTAGCTTTCTTT. Its translation: CASSPVRQGAVVAFF.

This clonotype was recorded at least ten times. V usage is TRBV28 and J usage is TRBJ2-3, with 10 bases that match TRBD2. J gave up 6 bases and V 2 bases, and 14 bases lay outside the gene matches. CDR3 size: 18 residues. Germline-derived CDR1 and CDR2 are MDHEN and SYDVKM. The CDR3 sequence is CASSLLAGAGVKGDTQYF. In DNA, the CDR3 is TGTGCCAGCAGTTTACTAGCGGGAGCGGGGGTAAAAGGGGATACGCAGTATTTT. Drawing the rest from reference TRBV28 and TRBJ2-3, the complete variable domain is DVKVTQSSRYLVKRTGEKVFLECVQDMDHENMFWYRQDPGLGLRLIYFSYDVKMKEKGDIPEGYSVSREKKERFSLILESASTNQTSMYLCASSLLAGAGVKGDTQYFGPGTRLTVL.

The V gene is TRBV28, the J gene TRBJ1-2; D gene ambiguous. Trimming removed 5 bases at V and 7 bases at J, with 14 bases between. The CDR3 extends over 13 amino acids. Looked up from germline, CDR1 is MDHEN and CDR2 is SYDVKM. The CDR3 spells CASSPQDLGGYTF. Written as DNA, the CDR3 is TGTGCCAGCAGTCCCCAGGACCTAGGTGGCTACACCTTC.

This clonotype was counted a few times. V usage is TRBV6-5 and J usage is TRBJ2-2; possible D gene TRBD1, 6 bases. The CDR3 spans 15 residues. Trimming left V 2 bases short and J 1 base short, with 8 bases between. CDR1 is MNHEY and CDR2 is SVGAGI in the germline V gene. This CDR3 is CASSYTGRNTGELFF. The CDR3 DNA reads as TGTGCCAGCAGTTACACAGGGCGGAACACCGGGGAGCTGTTTTTT.

The gene calls are TRBV7-9 and TRBJ2-5; 7 positions match TRBD1. This CDR3 spans 16 amino acids. Trimming took 4 bases from V and 4 from J; bases not matched to a gene: 12. Germline values: CDR1 SEHNR, CDR2 FQNEAQ (reference sequence). CDR3 sequence (DNA): TGTGCCAGCAGCTATCGGCCGGGACAGTCCGGAGAGACCCAGTACTTC. It yields the protein CASSYRPGQSGETQYF.